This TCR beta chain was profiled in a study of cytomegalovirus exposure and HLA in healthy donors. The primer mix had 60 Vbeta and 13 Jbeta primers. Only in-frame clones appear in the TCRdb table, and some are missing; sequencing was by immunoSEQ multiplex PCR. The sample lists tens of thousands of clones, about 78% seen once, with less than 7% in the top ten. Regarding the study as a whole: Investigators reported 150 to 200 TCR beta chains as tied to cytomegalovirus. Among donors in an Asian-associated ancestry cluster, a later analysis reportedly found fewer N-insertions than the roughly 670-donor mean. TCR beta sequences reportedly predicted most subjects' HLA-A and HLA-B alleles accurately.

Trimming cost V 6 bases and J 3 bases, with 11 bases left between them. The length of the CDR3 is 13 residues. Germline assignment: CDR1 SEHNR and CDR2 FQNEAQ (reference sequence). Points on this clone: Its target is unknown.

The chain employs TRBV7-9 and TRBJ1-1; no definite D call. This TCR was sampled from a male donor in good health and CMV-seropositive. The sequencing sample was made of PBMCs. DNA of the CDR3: TGTGCCAGCAGGGGTGGAGCGGACACTGAAGCTTTCTTT. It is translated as CASRGGADTEAFF.